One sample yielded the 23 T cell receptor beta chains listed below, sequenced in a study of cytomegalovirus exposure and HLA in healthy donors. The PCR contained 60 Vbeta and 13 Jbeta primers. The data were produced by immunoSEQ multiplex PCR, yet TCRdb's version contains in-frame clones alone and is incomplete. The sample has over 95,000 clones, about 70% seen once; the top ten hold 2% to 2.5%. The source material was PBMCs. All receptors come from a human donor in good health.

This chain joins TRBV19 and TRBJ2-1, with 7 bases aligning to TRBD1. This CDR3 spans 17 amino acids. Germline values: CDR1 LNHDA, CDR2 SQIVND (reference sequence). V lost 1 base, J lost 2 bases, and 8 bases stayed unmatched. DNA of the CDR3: TGTGCCAGTAGTATAGTACGGACAGGCTCAACCTACAATGAGCAGTTCTTC. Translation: CASSIVRTGSTYNEQFF.

This chain's CDR3 is CASSWDRGQPQHF. Here the CDR3 DNA reads TGTGCCAGCAGCTGGGACAGGGGTCAGCCCCAGCATTTT. This chain uses TRBV6-6 with TRBJ1-5, with 10 bases aligning to TRBD1. The junction had 2 bases not matched to a gene; V was cut back by 6 bases and J by 6 bases. The germline V gene has CDR1 MNHNY and CDR2 SVGAGI (reference sequence). CDR3 length equals 13 residues.

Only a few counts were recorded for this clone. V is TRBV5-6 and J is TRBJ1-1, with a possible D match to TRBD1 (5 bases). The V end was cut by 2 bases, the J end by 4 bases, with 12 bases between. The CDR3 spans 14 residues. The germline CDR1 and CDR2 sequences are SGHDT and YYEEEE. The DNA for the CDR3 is TGTGCCAGCAGCTTTAGGGGAGGGATCACTGAAGCTTTCTTT. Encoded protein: CASSFRGGITEAFF.

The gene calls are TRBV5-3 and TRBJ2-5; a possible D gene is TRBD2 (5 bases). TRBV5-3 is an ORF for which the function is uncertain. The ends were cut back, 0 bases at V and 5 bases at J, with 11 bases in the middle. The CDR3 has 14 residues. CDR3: CARSLALEVETQYF. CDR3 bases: TGTGCCAGAAGCTTGGCCTTGGAGGTGGAGACCCAGTACTTC.

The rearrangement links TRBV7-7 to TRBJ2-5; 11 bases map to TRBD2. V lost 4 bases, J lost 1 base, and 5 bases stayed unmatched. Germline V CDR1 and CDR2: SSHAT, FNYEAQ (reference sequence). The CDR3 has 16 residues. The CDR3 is CASSSGLAGLQETQYF. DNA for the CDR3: TGTGCCAGCAGCTCCGGACTAGCGGGCCTCCAAGAGACCCAGTACTTC.

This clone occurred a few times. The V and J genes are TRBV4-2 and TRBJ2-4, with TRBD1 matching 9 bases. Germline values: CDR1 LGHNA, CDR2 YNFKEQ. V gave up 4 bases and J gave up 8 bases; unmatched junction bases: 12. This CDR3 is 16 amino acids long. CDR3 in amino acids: CASSPTPRTGEDIQYF. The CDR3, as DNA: TGTGCCAGCAGCCCGACACCCCGGACAGGGGAGGACATTCAGTACTTC.

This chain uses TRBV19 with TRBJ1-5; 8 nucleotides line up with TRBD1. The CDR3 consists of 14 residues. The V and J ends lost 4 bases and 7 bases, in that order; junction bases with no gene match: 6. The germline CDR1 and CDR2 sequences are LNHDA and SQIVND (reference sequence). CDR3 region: CASSNDRGRQPQHF. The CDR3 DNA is TGTGCCAGTAGTAACGACAGGGGCAGGCAGCCCCAGCATTTT. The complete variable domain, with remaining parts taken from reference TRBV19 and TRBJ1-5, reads DGGITQSPKYLFRKEGQNVTLSCEQNLNHDAMYWYRQDPGQGLRLIYYSQIVNDFQKGDIAEGYSVSREKKESFPLTVTSAQKNPTAFYLCASSNDRGRQPQHFGDGTRLSIL.

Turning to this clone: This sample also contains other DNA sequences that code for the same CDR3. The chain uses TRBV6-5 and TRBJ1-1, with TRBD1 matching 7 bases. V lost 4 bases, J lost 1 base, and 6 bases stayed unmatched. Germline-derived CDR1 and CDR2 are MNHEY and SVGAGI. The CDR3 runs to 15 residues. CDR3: CASSSLGTANTEAFF. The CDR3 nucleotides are TGTGCCAGCAGTTCGCTCGGGACAGCGAACACTGAAGCTTTCTTT.

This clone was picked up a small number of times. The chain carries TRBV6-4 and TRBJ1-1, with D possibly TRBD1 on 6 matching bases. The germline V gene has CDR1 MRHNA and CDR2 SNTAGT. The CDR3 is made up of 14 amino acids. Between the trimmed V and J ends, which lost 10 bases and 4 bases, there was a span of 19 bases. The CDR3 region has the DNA TGTGCCACCGAAGGCGGGGGGCAGGGCACTGAAGCTTTCTTT. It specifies CATEGGGQGTEAFF.

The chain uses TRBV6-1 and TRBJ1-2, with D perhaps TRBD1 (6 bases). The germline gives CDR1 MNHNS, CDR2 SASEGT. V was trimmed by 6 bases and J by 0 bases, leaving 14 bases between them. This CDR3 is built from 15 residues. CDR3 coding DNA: TGTGCCAGCAGCGTACAGCAGGGGACTAACTATGGCTACACCTTC. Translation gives CASSVQQGTNYGYTF.

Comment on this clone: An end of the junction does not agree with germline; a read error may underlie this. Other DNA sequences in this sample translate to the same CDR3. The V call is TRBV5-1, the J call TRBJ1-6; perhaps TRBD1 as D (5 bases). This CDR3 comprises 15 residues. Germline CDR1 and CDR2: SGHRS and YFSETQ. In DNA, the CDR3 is TGCGCCAGCAGCTTGGAGAGCAGGGCAGGTTCACCCCTCCACTTC. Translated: CASSLESRAGSPLHF.

The CDR3 is CASSMRDTDQPQHF. Here the CDR3 DNA reads TGTGCCAGTAGTATGAGGGACACCGATCAGCCCCAGCATTTT. The rearrangement joins TRBV19 to TRBJ1-5, with TRBD1 as a possible D gene (6 bases). There are 14 residues in the CDR3. Deletions cut 3 bases from V and 5 bases from J, with 11 bases between. The germline V gene has CDR1 LNHDA and CDR2 SQIVND (reference sequence).

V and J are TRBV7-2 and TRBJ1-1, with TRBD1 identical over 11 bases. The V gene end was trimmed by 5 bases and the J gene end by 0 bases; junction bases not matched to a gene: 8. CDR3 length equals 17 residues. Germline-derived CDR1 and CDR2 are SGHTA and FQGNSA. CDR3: CASSPLDRGRLNTEAFF. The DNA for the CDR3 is TGTGCCAGCAGCCCGTTGGACAGGGGGCGTTTGAACACTGAAGCTTTCTTT.

CDR3 in DNA: TGTGCCAGCAGCTATAATACAGGGGGCGGGGAGCTGTTTTTT. This gives the protein CASSYNTGGGELFF. The chain is built from TRBV11-3 and TRBJ2-2; 8 positions match TRBD1. Germline V gene sequence: CDR1 SGHNT, CDR2 YENEEA. CDR3 length: 14 residues. V lost 4 bases to trimming and J lost 7 bases; unmatched junction nucleotides: 5.

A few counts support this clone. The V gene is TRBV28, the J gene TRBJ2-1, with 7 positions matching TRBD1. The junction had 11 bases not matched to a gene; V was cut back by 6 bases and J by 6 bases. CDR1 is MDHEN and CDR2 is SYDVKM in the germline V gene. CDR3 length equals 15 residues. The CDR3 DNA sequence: TGTGCCAGCAGCCCTTTGGACAGGCCCTCCAATGAGCAGTTCTTC. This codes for CASSPLDRPSNEQFF.

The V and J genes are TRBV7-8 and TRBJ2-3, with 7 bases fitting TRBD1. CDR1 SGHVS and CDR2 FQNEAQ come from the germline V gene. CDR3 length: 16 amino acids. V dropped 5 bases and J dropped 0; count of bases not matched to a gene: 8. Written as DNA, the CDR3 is TGTGCCAGCAGCAACCCGGGACAGAAAAGCACAGATACGCAGTATTTT. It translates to CASSNPGQKSTDTQYF.

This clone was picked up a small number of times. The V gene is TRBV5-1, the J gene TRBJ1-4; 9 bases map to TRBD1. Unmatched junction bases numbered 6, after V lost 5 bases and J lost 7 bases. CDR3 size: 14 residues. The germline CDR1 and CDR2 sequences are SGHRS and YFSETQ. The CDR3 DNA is TGCGCCAGCAGACTGGACAGGGGCGGTGAAAAACTGTTTTTT. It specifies CASRLDRGGEKLFF.

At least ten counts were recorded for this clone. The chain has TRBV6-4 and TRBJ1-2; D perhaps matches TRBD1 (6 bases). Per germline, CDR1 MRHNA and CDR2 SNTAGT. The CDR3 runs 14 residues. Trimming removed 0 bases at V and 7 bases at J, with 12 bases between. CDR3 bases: TGTGCCAGCAGTGACTCCTTTACAGGGACTGGCTACACCTTC. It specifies CASSDSFTGTGYTF.

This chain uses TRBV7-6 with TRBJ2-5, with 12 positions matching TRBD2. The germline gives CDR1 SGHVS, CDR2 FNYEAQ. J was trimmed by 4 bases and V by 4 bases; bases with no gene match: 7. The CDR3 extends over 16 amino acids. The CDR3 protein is CASSYSSGRAGETQYF. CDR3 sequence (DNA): TGTGCCAGCAGCTATTCTAGCGGGAGGGCCGGAGAGACCCAGTACTTC.

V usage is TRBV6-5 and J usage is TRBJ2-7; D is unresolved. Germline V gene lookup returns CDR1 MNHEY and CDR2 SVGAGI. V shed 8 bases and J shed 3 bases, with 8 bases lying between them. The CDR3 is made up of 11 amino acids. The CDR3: CASFPNYEQYF. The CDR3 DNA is TGTGCCAGCTTCCCCAACTACGAGCAGTACTTC.

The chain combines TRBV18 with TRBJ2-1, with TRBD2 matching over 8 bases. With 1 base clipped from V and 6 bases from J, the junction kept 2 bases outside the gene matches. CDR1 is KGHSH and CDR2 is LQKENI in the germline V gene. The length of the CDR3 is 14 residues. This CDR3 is CASSPLAGINEQFF. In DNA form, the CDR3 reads TGTGCCAGCTCACCACTAGCGGGAATCAATGAGCAGTTCTTC.

CDR3 amino acids: CASSFSTGVDLGDTQYF. The CDR3 DNA sequence: TGTGCCAGCAGCTTCTCCACGGGAGTCGACCTGGGAGATACGCAGTATTTT. This rearrangement joins TRBV7-6 to TRBJ2-3; D might be TRBD2 (6 bases). V gave up 3 bases and J gave up 5 bases, with 21 bases separating them. The germline CDR1 and CDR2 sequences are SGHVS and FNYEAQ. The CDR3 length is 17 residues.

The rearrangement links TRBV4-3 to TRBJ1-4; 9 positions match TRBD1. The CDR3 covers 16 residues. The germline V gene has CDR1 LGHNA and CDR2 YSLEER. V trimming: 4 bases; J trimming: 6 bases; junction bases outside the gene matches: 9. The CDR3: CASSRTPGTGYEKLFF. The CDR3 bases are TGCGCCAGCAGCCGGACCCCCGGGACAGGGTATGAAAAACTGTTTTTT.